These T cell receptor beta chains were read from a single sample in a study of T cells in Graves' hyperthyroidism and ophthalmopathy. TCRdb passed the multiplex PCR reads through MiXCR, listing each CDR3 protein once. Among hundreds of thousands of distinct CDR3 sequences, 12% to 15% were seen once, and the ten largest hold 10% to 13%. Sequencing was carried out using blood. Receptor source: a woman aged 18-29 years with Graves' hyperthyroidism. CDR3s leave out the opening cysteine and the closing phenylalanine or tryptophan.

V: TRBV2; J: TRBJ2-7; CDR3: ASTLHISYEQY
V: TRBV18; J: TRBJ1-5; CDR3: ASSRTGGESNQPQH
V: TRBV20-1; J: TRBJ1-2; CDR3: SARLATDYGYT
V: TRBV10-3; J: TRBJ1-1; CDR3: AISLGQTNTEAF
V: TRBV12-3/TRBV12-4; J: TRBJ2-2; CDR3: ASNSRTGGSPNTGELF
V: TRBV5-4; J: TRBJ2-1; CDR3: ASSLGFEQF
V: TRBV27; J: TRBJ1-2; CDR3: ASSLFGGDDYGYT
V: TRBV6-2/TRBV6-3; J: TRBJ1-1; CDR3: ASSVREETEAF
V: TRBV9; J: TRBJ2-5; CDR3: ASSVAPMGTGSQETQY
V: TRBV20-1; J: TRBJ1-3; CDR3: SAPIPRSSGNTIY
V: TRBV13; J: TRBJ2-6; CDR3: ASSPSVSSGANVLT
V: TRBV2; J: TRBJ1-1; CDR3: ASSYYTENTEAF
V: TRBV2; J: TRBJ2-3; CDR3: ASSGLSTSTDTQY
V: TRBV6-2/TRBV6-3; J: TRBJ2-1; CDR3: ASRSGLAGPYNEQF
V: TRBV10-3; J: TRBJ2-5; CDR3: AISRGTALEETQY
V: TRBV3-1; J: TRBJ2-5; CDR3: ASSHPVAGRGAQY
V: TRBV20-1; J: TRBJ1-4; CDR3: SAGKTGDEKLF
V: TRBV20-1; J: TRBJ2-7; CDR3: SASAGTMPYEQY
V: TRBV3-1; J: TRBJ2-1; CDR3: ASSQDLGLARTDYNEQF
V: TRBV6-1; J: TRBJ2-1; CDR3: ASRHGQFFNEQF
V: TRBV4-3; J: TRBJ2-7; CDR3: ASSQVREGRNEQY
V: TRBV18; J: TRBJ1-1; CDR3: ASSVDRPVMNTEAF
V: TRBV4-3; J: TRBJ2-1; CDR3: ASSQREGGEEQF
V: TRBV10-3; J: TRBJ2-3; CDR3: AIGGHGTDTQY
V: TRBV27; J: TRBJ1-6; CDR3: ASSFSQDRRNSPLH
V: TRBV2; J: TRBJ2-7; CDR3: ASSEWEGVRNEQY
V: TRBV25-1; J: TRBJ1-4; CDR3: ASSDQRTAYDEKLF
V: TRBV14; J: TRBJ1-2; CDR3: ASSPGFRLNYGYT
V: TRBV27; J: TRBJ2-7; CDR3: ASRPGQGYYEQY
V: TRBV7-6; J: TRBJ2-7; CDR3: ASSPYTSGRVYEQY
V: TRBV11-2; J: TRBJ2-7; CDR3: ASSRGAPDSGRAYEQY
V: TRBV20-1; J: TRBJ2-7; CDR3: SARDRRESSYEQY
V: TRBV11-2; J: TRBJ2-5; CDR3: ASSLDQGLQGTQY
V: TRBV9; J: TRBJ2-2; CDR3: ASGNQVAEANTGELF
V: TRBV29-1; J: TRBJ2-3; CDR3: STIRWGNTDTQY
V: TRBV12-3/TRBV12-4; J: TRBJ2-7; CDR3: ASSLGWTGEPYEQY
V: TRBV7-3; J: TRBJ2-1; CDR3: ASSLTGSRFDEQF
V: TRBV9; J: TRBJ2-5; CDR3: ASTPGGWKETQY
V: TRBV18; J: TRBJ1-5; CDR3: ASSLYGGASSNQPQH
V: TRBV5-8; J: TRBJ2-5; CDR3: ASSPRTWYQETQY
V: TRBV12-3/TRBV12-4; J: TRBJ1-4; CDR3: ASRRGPHEKLF
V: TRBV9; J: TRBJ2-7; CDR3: ASSVGTGTYEQY
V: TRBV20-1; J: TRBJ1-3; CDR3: SARDRRESGNTIY
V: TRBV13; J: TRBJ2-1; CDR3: ASSLVTGREQF
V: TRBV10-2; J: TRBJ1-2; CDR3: ASTDRGHGGGYT
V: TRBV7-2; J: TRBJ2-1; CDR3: ASSPPGLAGVGEQF
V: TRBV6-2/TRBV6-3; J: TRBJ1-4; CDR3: ANTLIWGEKLS
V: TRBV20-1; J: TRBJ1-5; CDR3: SARAIGGAFNQPQH
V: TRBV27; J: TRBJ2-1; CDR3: ASSSGSSGRNEQF
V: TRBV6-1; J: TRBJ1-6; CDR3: ASRQTVTSPLH
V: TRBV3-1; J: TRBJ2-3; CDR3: ASSRRVGIAVDTQY
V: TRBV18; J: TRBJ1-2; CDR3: ASSPPFRGRGYGYT
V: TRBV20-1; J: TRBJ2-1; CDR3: SAMGLHSSYNEQF
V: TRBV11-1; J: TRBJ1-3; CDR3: ASSRGRASGNTIY